The 17 T cell receptor beta chains below were found in one sample sequenced in a study of cytomegalovirus exposure and HLA in healthy donors. Vbeta (60) and Jbeta (13) primers were used in the PCR. Libraries were prepared by immunoSEQ multiplex PCR; TCRdb keeps only in-frame clonotypes and omits some of them. The ten most abundant clones cover roughly 3.5% of a sample with roughly 120,000 clones. The sequenced sample was PBMCs. The receptors here all came from a man aged 18 to 30 in good health and CMV-seronegative.

V usage is TRBV9 and J usage is TRBJ1-1; the D is unclear. The CDR3 is 14 residues long. V was clipped by 4 bases and J by 1 base, with 11 bases between them. The germline gives CDR1 SGDLS, CDR2 YYNGEE. The CDR3 DNA is TGTGCCAGCAGCAGCGGACGGAAGAACACTGAAGCTTTCTTT. Translating it yields CASSSGRKNTEAFF.

The chain couples TRBV27 to TRBJ2-3; no definite D call. CDR1 MNHEY and CDR2 SMNVEV come from the germline V gene (reference sequence). V lost 8 bases and J 1 base, leaving 19 bases between the germline ends. The CDR3 sequence is 16 residues long. For the CDR3, the DNA is TGTGCCAGCTCCTTAGTCCCAGCGACTCGCACAGATACGCAGTATTTT. It codes for CASSLVPATRTDTQYF.

The V gene is TRBV5-1, the J gene TRBJ2-7; tentative D call: TRBD1 (6 bases). This CDR3 has 15 residues. In germline, CDR1 is SGHRS, CDR2 YFSETQ. V was cut by 6 bases and J by 3 bases, with 19 bases left in between. The CDR3 nucleotides are TGCGCCAGCACCTCAAGGCCGGACAGCAACTACGAGCAGTACTTC. Translating it yields CASTSRPDSNYEQYF.

The chain couples TRBV9 to TRBJ2-2; 8 nucleotides align to TRBD1. The CDR3 consists of 16 residues. CDR1 SGDLS and CDR2 YYNGEE come from the germline V gene. With 0 bases clipped from V and 7 bases from J, the junction kept 8 bases outside the gene matches. This CDR3 reads CASSVEGPGGIGELFF. The CDR3 region has the DNA TGTGCCAGCAGCGTAGAAGGGCCAGGGGGCATCGGGGAGCTGTTTTTT.

The rearrangement joins TRBV10-2 to TRBJ1-5; 9 positions match TRBD1. Germline trimming cut 0 bases from V and 4 bases from J; bases unmatched to any gene: 10. Germline V gene lookup returns CDR1 WSHSY and CDR2 SAAADI. This CDR3 region has 18 residues. The CDR3 coding sequence is TGCGCCAGCAGTGAGTCGCGTGGGACAGGGACGGGGAATCAGCCCCAGCATTTT. Translating it yields CASSESRGTGTGNQPQHF.

This chain connects TRBV5-6 to TRBJ1-5; 7 bases agree with TRBD1. This CDR3 has 14 amino acids. With V trimmed by 3 bases and J by 1 base, 1 base remained unmatched. Per germline, CDR1 SGHDT and CDR2 YYEEEE. CDR3 nucleotides: TGTGCCAGCAGCTACAGGGGCAGCAATCAGCCCCAGCATTTT. As protein: CASSYRGSNQPQHF.

The chain carries TRBV27 and TRBJ2-1; 8 bases map to TRBD2. With 3 bases clipped from V and 6 bases from J, the junction kept 16 bases outside the gene matches. The germline V gene has CDR1 MNHEY and CDR2 SMNVEV (reference sequence). CDR3 size: 18 residues. CDR3 amino acids: CASSFSGTSSRRGNEQFF. CDR3 nucleotides: TGTGCCAGCAGTTTTAGCGGGACATCCTCTCGGAGGGGCAATGAGCAGTTCTTC.

The J gene is TRBJ1-2, the V gene TRBV19; 7 bases align to TRBD1. V gave up 6 bases and J gave up 6 bases; unmatched junction bases: 7. Germline V gene data show CDR1 as LNHDA and CDR2 as SQIVND (reference sequence). The CDR3 sequence is 13 residues long. The CDR3 DNA follows: TGTGCCAGTAGGGCGGGACAGACTAATGGCTACACCTTC. This translates into CASRAGQTNGYTF.

V and J are TRBV19 and TRBJ2-1; D is uncertain. V was pared by 4 bases and J by 4 bases, with 8 bases between. The CDR3 has 13 amino acids. Germline CDR1 reads LNHDA; CDR2 reads SQIVND (reference sequence). CDR3 amino acids: CASSTLLYNEQFF. The CDR3 DNA follows: TGTGCCAGTAGTACCCTCCTATACAATGAGCAGTTCTTC.

The rearrangement joins TRBV19 to TRBJ2-7; 7 positions match TRBD2. CDR3 length: 15 amino acids. With 4 bases clipped from V and 2 bases from J, the junction kept 8 bases outside the gene matches. CDR1 and CDR2 (germline): LNHDA, SQIVND (reference sequence). CDR3 in amino acids: CASSRELAATYEQYF. The CDR3 DNA reads as TGTGCCAGTAGTAGGGAGCTAGCGGCGACCTACGAGCAGTACTTC.

The rearrangement uses TRBV11-2 and TRBJ2-7; D ambiguous. V lost 2 bases and J lost 5, with 4 bases in between. The CDR3 covers 11 residues. Looked up from germline, CDR1 is SGHAT and CDR2 is FQNNGV. CDR3 amino acids: CASSLRDEQYF. CDR3 DNA sequence: TGTGCCAGCAGCTTACGGGACGAGCAGTACTTC.

The CDR3: CASSLALAGGQETQYF. In DNA form, the CDR3 reads TGTGCCAGCAGCTTAGCACTAGCGGGAGGCCAAGAGACCCAGTACTTC. This chain joins TRBV7-2 and TRBJ2-5; 12 bases align to TRBD2. This CDR3 contains 16 residues. Germline CDR1 SGHTA, CDR2 FQGNSA. Losses at the gene ends were 0 bases for V and 1 base for J; bases not matched to a gene: 0.

This chain connects TRBV27 to TRBJ2-7; D possibly corresponds to TRBD1 (6 bases). Trimming shortened V by 4 bases and J by 0 bases, and 13 bases separated the two germline ends. CDR1 and CDR2 from the germline V gene are MNHEY and SMNVEV (reference sequence). The CDR3 has 15 residues. Here the CDR3 DNA reads TGTGCCAGCAGTTGGTCCACAGGGACCTCCTACGAGCAGTACTTC. This translates into CASSWSTGTSYEQYF.

For the CDR3, the DNA is TGTGCCAGCGGGGGGGGGCGATCCTACGAGCAGTACTTC. It encodes CASGGGRSYEQYF. The rearrangement joins TRBV11-2 to TRBJ2-5; D is possibly TRBD2 (7 bases). The J call is doubtful: the DNA matches TRBJ2-7 better. CDR3 length equals 13 residues. Germline V lookup: CDR1 SGHAT, CDR2 FQNNGV.

This chain uses TRBV19 with TRBJ2-7, with 7 bases that match TRBD1. Unmatched junction bases numbered 6, after V lost 1 base and J lost 0 bases. CDR3 length: 16 amino acids. Germline V lookup: CDR1 LNHDA, CDR2 SQIVND (reference sequence). In DNA form, the CDR3 reads TGTGCCAGTAGTATAGGACAGGGCCCCAACTCCTACGAGCAGTACTTC. It translates to CASSIGQGPNSYEQYF.

The chain has TRBV18 and TRBJ2-1; TRBD1 agrees at 7 bases. Unmatched junction bases numbered 6, after V lost 4 bases and J lost 6 bases. The CDR3 extends over 14 amino acids. The germline V gene has CDR1 KGHSH and CDR2 LQKENI. The chain's CDR3 is CASSLDRDSNEQFF. The DNA of the CDR3 is TGTGCCAGCTCACTAGACCGGGACAGCAATGAGCAGTTCTTC. The whole variable domain, remainder taken from reference TRBV18 and TRBJ2-1, is NAGVMQNPRHLVRRRGQEARLRCSPMKGHSHVYWYRQLPEEGLKFMVYLQKENIIDESGMPKERFSAEFPKEGPSILRIQQVVRGDSAAYFCASSLDRDSNEQFFGPGTRLTVL.

This chain uses TRBV6-1 with TRBJ1-1, with TRBD1 as a possible D gene (5 bases). Germline V gene lookup returns CDR1 MNHNS and CDR2 SASEGT. V was cut by 0 bases and J by 8 bases, with 7 bases left in between. There are 12 residues in the CDR3. In DNA, the CDR3 is TGTGCCAGCAGTGAAGCTCAGGGAGAAGCTTTCTTT. It translates to CASSEAQGEAFF.